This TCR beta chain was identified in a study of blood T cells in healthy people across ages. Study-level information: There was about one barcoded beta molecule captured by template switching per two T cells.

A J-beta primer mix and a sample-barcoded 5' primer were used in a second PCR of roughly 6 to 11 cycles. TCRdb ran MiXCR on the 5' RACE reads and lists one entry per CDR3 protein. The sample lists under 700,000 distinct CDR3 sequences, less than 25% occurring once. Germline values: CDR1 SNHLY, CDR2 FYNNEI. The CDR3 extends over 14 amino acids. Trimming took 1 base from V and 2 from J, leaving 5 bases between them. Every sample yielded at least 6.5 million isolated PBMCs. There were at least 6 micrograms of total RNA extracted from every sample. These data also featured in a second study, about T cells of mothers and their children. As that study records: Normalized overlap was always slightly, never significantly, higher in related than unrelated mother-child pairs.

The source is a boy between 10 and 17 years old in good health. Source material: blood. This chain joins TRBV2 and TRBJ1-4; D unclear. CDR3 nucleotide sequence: TGTGCCAGCAGTGAAGATCGGACTAATGAAAAACTGTTTTTT. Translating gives CASSEDRTNEKLFF.